This is a list of T cell receptor beta chains from one sample in a study of blood T cells in healthy people across ages. TCRdb passed the 5' RACE reads through MiXCR, listing each CDR3 protein once. The sample yields over a million distinct CDR3 sequences, 40% to 55% seen once. Sequences were obtained from blood. The source of these receptors is a woman aged 55-75 years in good health. The CDR3 runs from the conserved cysteine through the conserved F or W. A D gene is named only where the DNA matches it firmly. Only part of the rows carry a size: once, few, many, or a class if the clone is expanded.

DNA	CDR3	J	size	V	D
TGTGCCAGCAGCTTAGGCCCTTCGGGGGTTCAGTTCTTC	CASSLGPSGVQFF	TRBJ2-1	few	TRBV7-2	NA
TGTGCCAGCAGCCCCCAAGGACAGTCGCGGGGAAACATTCAGTACTTC	CASSPQGQSRGNIQYF	TRBJ2-4	many	TRBV4-2	NA
TGTGCCAGCAGGGGGGTGTCGAACACTGAAGCTTTCTTT	CASRGVSNTEAFF	TRBJ1-1	few	TRBV2	NA
TGTGCCATCAGCCCAGGACTAGCGAGGGACGAGCAGTACTTC	CAISPGLARDEQYF	TRBJ2-7	many	TRBV10-3	TRBD2
TGTGCCAGCAGCCCCCGACTAGTTATCTACAATGAGCAGTTCTTC	CASSPRLVIYNEQFF	TRBJ2-1	NA	TRBV5-5	NA
TGCAGTGCGGGTCAGCGGGAGGGCCACGATACGCAGTATTTT	CSAGQREGHDTQYF	TRBJ2-3	few	TRBV20-1	TRBD2
TGTGCCAGCAGCCAAACAGGGGGCAGAGGGGAAGAGACCCAGTACTTC	CASSQTGGRGEETQYF	TRBJ2-5	few	TRBV27	TRBD1
TGCAGTGCCCGTGGGAACAGGGGACTTCAGATAGCCAAAAACATTCAGTACTTC	CSARGNRGLQIAKNIQYF	TRBJ2-4	NA	TRBV20-1	NA
TGTGCCAGCAGCCAAGAGGGAGCTAACTATGGCTACACCTTC	CASSQEGANYGYTF	TRBJ1-2	few	TRBV3-1	NA
TGTGCCAGCAGCCAAGTTTATGGGGAGGGCTACACCTTC	CASSQVYGEGYTF	TRBJ1-2	NA	TRBV3-1	NA
TGTGCCAGCAGCCTAACTCTCAGGGCGGCCTACGAGCAGTACTTC	CASSLTLRAAYEQYF	TRBJ2-7	few	TRBV6-5	NA
TGTGCCAGCAGTTTAGTCAGGCCTCCCTACGAGCAGTACTTC	CASSLVRPPYEQYF	TRBJ2-7	NA	TRBV12-3/TRBV12-4	NA
TGTGCCAGCATGGGGGGCGACCCCTACGAGCAGTACTTC	CASMGGDPYEQYF	TRBJ2-7	NA	TRBV28	NA